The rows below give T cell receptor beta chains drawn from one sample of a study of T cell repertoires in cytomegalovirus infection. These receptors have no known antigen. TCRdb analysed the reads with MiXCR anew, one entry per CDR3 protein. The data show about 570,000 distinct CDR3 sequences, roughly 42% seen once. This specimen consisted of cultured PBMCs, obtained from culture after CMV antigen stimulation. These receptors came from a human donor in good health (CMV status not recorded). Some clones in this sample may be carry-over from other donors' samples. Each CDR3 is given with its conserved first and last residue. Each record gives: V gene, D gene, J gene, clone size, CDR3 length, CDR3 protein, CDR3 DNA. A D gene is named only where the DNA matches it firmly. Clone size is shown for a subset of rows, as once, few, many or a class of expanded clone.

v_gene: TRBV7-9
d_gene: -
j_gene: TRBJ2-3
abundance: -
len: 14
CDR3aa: CASSPTASTDTQYF
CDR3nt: TGTGCCAGCAGCCCGACAGCTAGCACAGATACGCAGTATTTT

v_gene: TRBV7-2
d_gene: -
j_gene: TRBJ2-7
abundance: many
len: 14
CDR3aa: CASSLGTQMGEQYF
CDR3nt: TGTGCCAGCAGCTTAGGGACCCAGATGGGGGAGCAGTACTTC

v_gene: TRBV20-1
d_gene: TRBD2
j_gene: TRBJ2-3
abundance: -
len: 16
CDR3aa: CSPRTGTGTMTDTQYF
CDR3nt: TGCAGCCCACGTACAGGCACCGGGACTATGACAGATACGCAGTATTTT

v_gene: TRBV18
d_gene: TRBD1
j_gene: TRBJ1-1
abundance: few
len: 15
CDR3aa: CASSPSQGVYTEAFF
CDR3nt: TGTGCCAGCTCACCATCACAGGGGGTTTACACTGAAGCTTTCTTT

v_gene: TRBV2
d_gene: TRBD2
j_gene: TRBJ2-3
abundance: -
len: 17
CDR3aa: CASSQRLATYPDNTQYF
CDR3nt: TGTGCCAGCAGTCAAAGACTAGCGACCTACCCAGATAATACGCAGTATTTT

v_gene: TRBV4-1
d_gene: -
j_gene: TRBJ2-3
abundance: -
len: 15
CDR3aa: CASRKGNKGTDTQYF
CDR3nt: TGCGCCAGCAGGAAGGGGAACAAGGGGACAGATACGCAGTATTTT

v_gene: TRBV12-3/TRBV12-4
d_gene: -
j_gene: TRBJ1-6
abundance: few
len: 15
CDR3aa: CASSLVAGPSAPLHF
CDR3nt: TGTGCCAGCAGTTTAGTTGCGGGCCCGAGTGCACCCCTCCACTTT

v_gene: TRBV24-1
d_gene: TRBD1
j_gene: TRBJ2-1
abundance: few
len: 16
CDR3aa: CATSDPGTGRENEQFF
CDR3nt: TGTGCCACCAGTGACCCCGGGACAGGGAGAGAAAATGAGCAGTTCTTC

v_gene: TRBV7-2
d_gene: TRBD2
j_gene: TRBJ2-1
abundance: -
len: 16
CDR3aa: CASSPQGAGVYNEQFF
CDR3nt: TGTGCCAGCAGCCCCCAGGGAGCGGGAGTCTACAATGAGCAGTTCTTC

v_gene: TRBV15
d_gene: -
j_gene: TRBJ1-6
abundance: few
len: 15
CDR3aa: CATSRDEGGDSPLHF
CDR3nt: TGTGCCACCAGCAGAGATGAGGGGGGAGATTCACCCCTCCACTTT

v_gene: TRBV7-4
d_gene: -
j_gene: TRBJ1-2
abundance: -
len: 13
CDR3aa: CASSDQEAYGYTF
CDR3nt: TGTGCCAGCAGCGACCAAGAAGCCTATGGCTACACCTTC

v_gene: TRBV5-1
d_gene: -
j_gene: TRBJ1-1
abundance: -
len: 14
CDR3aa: CASSFGRRNTEAFF
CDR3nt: TGCGCCAGCAGCTTTGGTCGGAGAAACACTGAAGCTTTCTTT

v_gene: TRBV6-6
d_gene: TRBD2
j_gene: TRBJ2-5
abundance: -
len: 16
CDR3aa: CASSYGGGPFGETQYF
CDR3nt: TGTGCCAGCAGTTACGGCGGGGGGCCGTTTGGAGAGACCCAGTACTTC

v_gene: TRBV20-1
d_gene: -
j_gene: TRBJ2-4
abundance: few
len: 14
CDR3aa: CSAGGTPVSDIQYF
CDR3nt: TGCAGTGCTGGAGGGACGCCTGTTAGTGACATTCAGTACTTC

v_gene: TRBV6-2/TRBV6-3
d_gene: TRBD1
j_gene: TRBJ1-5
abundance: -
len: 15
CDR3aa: CASSDRVSVSQPQHF
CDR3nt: TGTGCCAGCAGCGACAGGGTATCAGTATCTCAGCCCCAGCATTTT

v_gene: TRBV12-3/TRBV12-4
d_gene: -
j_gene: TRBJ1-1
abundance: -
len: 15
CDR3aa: CASSLAGRKNTEAFF
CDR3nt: TGTGCCAGCAGTTTAGCGGGACGGAAGAACACTGAAGCTTTCTTT

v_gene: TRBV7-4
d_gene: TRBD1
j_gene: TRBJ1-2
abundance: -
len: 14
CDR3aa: CASSRQGLETGYTF
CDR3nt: TGTGCCAGCAGCAGACAGGGACTGGAGACGGGCTACACCTTC

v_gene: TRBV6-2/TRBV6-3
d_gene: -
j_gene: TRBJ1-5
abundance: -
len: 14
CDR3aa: CASSLRVSGQPQHF
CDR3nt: TGTGCCAGCAGCCTAAGGGTGTCGGGCCAGCCCCAGCATTTT

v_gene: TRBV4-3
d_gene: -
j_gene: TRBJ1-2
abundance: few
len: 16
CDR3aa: CASSQDHRTVGYGYTF
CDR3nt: TGCGCCAGCAGCCAGGACCACCGGACAGTCGGCTATGGCTACACCTTC

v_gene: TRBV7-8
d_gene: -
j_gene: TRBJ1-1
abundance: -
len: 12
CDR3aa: CASSLGGSEAFF
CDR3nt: TGTGCCAGCAGCTTAGGGGGGTCTGAAGCTTTCTTT

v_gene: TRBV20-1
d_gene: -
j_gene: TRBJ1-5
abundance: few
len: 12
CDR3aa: CSASSVFQPQHF
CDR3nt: TGCAGTGCTAGTAGCGTTTTTCAGCCCCAGCATTTT

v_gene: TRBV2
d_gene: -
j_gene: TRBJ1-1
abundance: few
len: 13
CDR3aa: CASIRQMNTEAFF
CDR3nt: TGTGCCAGCATCAGGCAGATGAACACTGAAGCTTTCTTT

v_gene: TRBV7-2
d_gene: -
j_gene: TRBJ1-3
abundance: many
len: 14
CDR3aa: CASSLGQTGNTIYF
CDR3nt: TGTGCCAGCAGCCTAGGACAGACTGGAAACACCATATATTTT

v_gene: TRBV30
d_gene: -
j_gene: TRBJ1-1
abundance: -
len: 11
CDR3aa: CAWSVHTEAFF
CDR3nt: TGTGCCTGGAGTGTACACACTGAAGCTTTCTTT

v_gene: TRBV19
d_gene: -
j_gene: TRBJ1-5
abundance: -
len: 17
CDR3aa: CASSILSVTGGHQPQHF
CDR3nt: TGTGCCAGTAGTATACTTTCCGTGACGGGAGGGCATCAGCCCCAGCATTTT

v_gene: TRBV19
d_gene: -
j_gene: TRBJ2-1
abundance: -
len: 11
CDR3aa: CASSIGLRQFF
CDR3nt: TGTGCCAGTAGTATTGGCCTTCGGCAGTTCTTC

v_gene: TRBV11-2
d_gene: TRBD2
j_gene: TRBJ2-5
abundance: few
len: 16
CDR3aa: CASSLKVRGGRETQYF
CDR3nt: TGTGCCAGCAGTCTAAAGGTCCGGGGGGGCCGGGAGACCCAGTACTTC

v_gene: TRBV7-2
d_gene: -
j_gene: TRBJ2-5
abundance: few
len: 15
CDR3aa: CASSLAGTGLETQYF
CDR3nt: TGTGCCAGCAGCTTAGCCGGGACTGGACTAGAGACCCAGTACTTC

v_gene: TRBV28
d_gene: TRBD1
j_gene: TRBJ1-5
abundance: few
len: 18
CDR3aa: CASSLLHLATGNNQPQHF
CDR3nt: TGTGCCAGCAGTTTGCTCCACCTCGCGACAGGGAACAATCAGCCCCAGCATTTT

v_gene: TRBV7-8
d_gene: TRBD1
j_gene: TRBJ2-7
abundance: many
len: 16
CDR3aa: CASSFRTGTELAEQYF
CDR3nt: TGTGCCAGCAGCTTTCGGACAGGGACTGAACTGGCCGAGCAGTACTTC

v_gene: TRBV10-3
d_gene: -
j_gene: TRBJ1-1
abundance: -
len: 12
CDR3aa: CAISKSGKEAFF
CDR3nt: TGTGCCATCAGTAAATCCGGGAAGGAAGCTTTCTTT